This TCR beta chain emerged from a study of cytomegalovirus exposure and HLA in healthy donors. V gave up 7 bases and J gave up 4 bases, with 10 bases separating them. The CDR3 length is 12 residues. Germline CDR1 and CDR2: LNHDA and SQIVND (reference sequence). The donors gave bone marrow, and they were healthy. With respect to this clone: Its cognate antigen is unknown.

Findings and caveats of the study: Association with HLA alleles at 0.05 false discovery rate was found for 15,000 to 20,000 TCR beta sequences in a later analysis. Later analysis showed most CMV-associated TCR beta chains appearing HLA-restricted. Follow-up analysis later connected one missense variant in DCLRE1C with trimming of TCR beta V- and J-genes.

A multiplex PCR was run with 60 Vbeta primers and 13 Jbeta primers. Here immunoSEQ multiplex PCR was the method, and the copy in TCRdb shows in-frame clones only, minus some. Among about 40,000 clones, about nine tenths were seen once, and the ten largest hold more than 9.5%. The receptor's source is a woman in her thirties or forties in good health and CMV-seropositive. Material: PBMCs. The rearrangement joins TRBV19 to TRBJ1-2; the D is unclear. CDR3 sequence (DNA): TGTGCCAGTACCCCGAGATCCTATGGCTACACCTTC. This encodes CASTPRSYGYTF.